Listed below are T cell receptor beta chains from one sample, sequenced in a study of T cell repertoires in ileal Crohn's disease. The assay was immunoSEQ multiplex PCR, and TCRdb's table has in-frame clones only and misses some. The data hold over 25,000 clones, with just under 80% observed a single time. The sequencing input was ileal tissue. The receptors were gathered from an adult with Crohn's disease. Each CDR3 is given with its conserved first and last residue.

J gene,CDR3 length,V gene,CDR3 protein
TRBJ1-2,13,TRBV14,CASSQQGNYGYTF
TRBJ1-5,12,TRBV6-1,CASSEVRTPQHF
TRBJ1-1,15,TRBV27,CANRGRGQVNTEAFF
TRBJ2-7,23,TRBV5-1,CASSLSGEQWRVLAAPRRYEQYF
TRBJ1-1,15,TRBV2,CASSDLGLGGTEAFF
TRBJ1-5,15,TRBV5-1,CASSIEGTGNQPQHF
TRBJ2-7,13,TRBV6-5,CASSWDRGVQQYF
TRBJ2-3,16,TRBV27,CASSSWGGRATDTQYF
TRBJ1-2,12,TRBV6-1,CASSDRGAGYTF
TRBJ1-5,15,TRBV27,CASSLHRGTNQPQHF
TRBJ2-5,16,TRBV4-2,CASSLWGGIARETQYF
TRBJ1-1,13,TRBV6-6,CASNVGGDTEAFF
TRBJ1-5,13,TRBV6-5,CASREALHQPQHF
TRBJ2-3,16,TRBV7-6,CASGKLAGSPPDTQYF
TRBJ2-7,15,TRBV5-5,CASSLVGLATYEQYF
TRBJ2-5,16,TRBV5-4,CASSRSGGRIQEAQYF
TRBJ2-1,15,TRBV5-1,CASSLGQGPYTEQFF
TRBJ2-7,15,TRBV5-4,CASSLPRQGPYEQYF
TRBJ2-3,14,TRBV10-3,CAISEAIPGDTQYF
TRBJ1-5,14,TRBV15,CATSRGGSPRPQHF
TRBJ1-6,13,TRBV9,CASSVARYSPLHF
TRBJ2-4,17,TRBV7-2,CASSPWTSGGAKNIQYF
TRBJ2-1,14,TRBV11-2,CASSFLLAGNEQFF
TRBJ2-1,12,TRBV15,CATSRDFNEQFF
TRBJ2-7,13,TRBV6-5,CASGRLAGYEQYF
TRBJ1-2,13,TRBV6-1,CASSDQGIGGYTF
TRBJ2-5,15,TRBV10-3,CAISEPTSGRETQYF
TRBJ2-7,16,TRBV27,CASSRNPTGVGYEQYF
TRBJ2-3,14,TRBV5-5,CASSLVPREDTQYF
TRBJ1-1,14,TRBV15,CATSSWTGSTEAFF
TRBJ2-7,15,TRBV18,CASSPPQGGPYEQYF
TRBJ2-3,14,TRBV10-3,CAISEQGVRDTQYF
TRBJ1-4,11,TRBV6-4,CADRDGEKLFF
TRBJ1-6,15,TRBV12-5,CASASGGRYNSPLHF
TRBJ2-1,11,TRBV11-1,CASRQANEQFF
TRBJ1-2,13,TRBV11-1,CASSPPGGYGYTF
TRBJ2-1,18,TRBV27,CASSSSGLAGGPRNEQFF
TRBJ2-2,12,TRBV5-6,CASGDFTGELFF
TRBJ2-3,14,TRBV7-2,CASSLGGGRDTQYF
TRBJ2-7,16,TRBV5-6,CASSPPPQGIIYEQYF